This is a list of T cell receptor beta chains from one sample in a study of CD8 T cells in ankylosing spondylitis. One entry per CDR3 protein results from TCRdb running MiXCR on the 5' RACE reads. Among approximately 140,000 distinct CDR3 sequences listed, 44% were seen once. Sequencing was done on a sample of synovial fluid, either unsorted or a sorted T cell fraction (not recorded which). The receptors here all came from a male donor with ankylosing spondylitis. The CDR3 runs from the conserved cysteine through the conserved F or W. D genes are given only for firm matches. Clone size is shown for a subset of rows, as once, few, many or a class of expanded clone.

TRBV5-1	-	-	TRBJ2-7	CASSSVGYSSYEQYF	TGCGCCAGCAGCTCGGTCGGGTACAGCTCCTACGAGCAGTACTTC
TRBV6-2/TRBV6-3	-	-	TRBJ2-7	CASRRSTTYEQYF	TGTGCCAGCAGGAGGTCCACGACGTACGAGCAGTACTTC
TRBV10-3	TRBD2	-	TRBJ2-5	CAISEPGTSHLWLTETQYF	TGTGCCATCAGTGAGCCCGGGACTAGCCATCTTTGGCTTACCGAGACCCAGTACTTC
TRBV25-1	-	-	TRBJ1-2	CASSGRDMNYGYTF	TGTGCCAGCAGTGGGAGGGACATGAACTATGGCTACACCTTC
TRBV2	TRBD1	few	TRBJ1-6	CASSPRDSLNSPLHF	TGTGCCAGCAGCCCCCGGGACAGCCTAAATTCACCCCTCCACTTT
TRBV15	TRBD2	-	TRBJ2-6	CATSRGIRGVYFSGANVLTF	TGTGCCACCAGCAGAGGCATACGGGGGGTATACTTCTCTGGGGCCAACGTCCTGACTTTC
TRBV15	-	many	TRBJ1-2	CATSREGPLDGYTF	TGTGCCACCAGCAGAGAGGGCCCTTTGGATGGCTACACCTTC
TRBV14	-	-	TRBJ2-1	CASSHLIASDGRNEQFF	TGTGCCAGCAGCCACCTAATAGCGAGCGACGGTCGGAATGAGCAGTTCTTC
TRBV12-3/TRBV12-4	-	few	TRBJ1-5	CASSLYRYQPQHF	TGTGCCAGCAGTTTATATAGATATCAGCCCCAGCATTTT
TRBV7-2	-	-	TRBJ1-1	CASSLVVTEGAEAFF	TGTGCCAGCAGCTTAGTCGTCACCGAGGGGGCTGAAGCTTTCTTT
TRBV7-8	-	many	TRBJ2-1	CASRDSHEQFF	TGTGCCAGCAGAGATAGCCATGAGCAGTTCTTC
TRBV6-1	-	-	TRBJ2-5	CASTPRRRDYQETQYF	TGTGCCAGCACCCCCCGGCGGAGGGATTACCAAGAGACCCAGTACTTC
TRBV10-3	TRBD2	many	TRBJ2-7	CAISSPGTSAYEQYF	TGTGCCATCAGTTCGCCCGGGACTAGCGCCTACGAGCAGTACTTC
TRBV10-3	TRBD2	-	TRBJ2-7	CAISERLAGPYEQYF	TGTGCCATCAGTGAGAGACTAGCGGGCCCCTACGAGCAGTACTTC
TRBV5-6	TRBD2	few	TRBJ2-1	CASSLVWGSGRYNEQFF	TGTGCCAGCAGCTTGGTCTGGGGTAGCGGGAGGTACAATGAGCAGTTCTTC
TRBV5-1	-	few	TRBJ2-2	CASSLRKKGNTGELFF	TGCGCCAGCAGCTTGAGAAAGAAAGGGAACACCGGGGAGCTGTTTTTT
TRBV18	-	many	TRBJ2-3	CASSPTAGHTDTQYF	TGTGCCAGCTCACCTACGGCGGGGCACACAGATACGCAGTATTTT
TRBV11-2	-	-	TRBJ2-1	CASSLVFSGSYNEQFF	TGTGCCAGCAGCTTAGTGTTTTCAGGGTCCTACAATGAGCAGTTCTTC
TRBV19	-	few	TRBJ2-2	CASSPHGFGAYTGELFF	TGTGCCAGTAGTCCCCACGGGTTTGGAGCGTACACCGGGGAGCTGTTTTTT
TRBV4-1	TRBD2	-	TRBJ2-1	CASSQGIGGGDFF	TGCGCCAGCAGCCAAGGTATAGGCGGGGGGGACTTCTTC